The 9 T cell receptor beta chains in this list originate from one sample, sequenced in a study of cytomegalovirus exposure and HLA in healthy donors (dated by TCRdb to 2015 to 2018). To prepare the library, the immunoSEQ multiplex PCR assay was applied. For the multiplex PCR, a mixture combining 60 forward primers for TCR Vbeta segments and 13 reverse primers for TCR Jbeta segments was used. This immuneACCESS table, as held by TCRdb, lists in-frame sequences with V and J called but not all clones. Of the missing ones, under half trace to an unresolved V gene in checked studies; the others have no known cause. This sample's table has entries for tens of thousands of clones. The top ten constitute 1.3% to 1.5% of the sample. Source material: PBMCs. The receptors here all came from a woman aged 60-70 years in good health and CMV-seronegative.

V usage is TRBV6-5 and J usage is TRBJ1-2, with D maybe TRBD1 (6 bases). V was clipped by 0 bases and J by 0 bases, with 11 bases between them. The CDR3 loop spans 16 amino acids. Looked up from germline, CDR1 is MNHEY and CDR2 is SVGAGI. The CDR3 bases are TGTGCCAGCAGTTACTCAGGGACACTTACTAACTATGGCTACACCTTC. It is translated as CASSYSGTLTNYGYTF.

The chain uses TRBV6-5 and TRBJ2-7; 7 bases align to TRBD2. Germline CDR1 reads MNHEY; CDR2 reads SVGAGI. V shed 6 bases, J shed 3 bases, and the junction held 11 bases outside the gene matches. This CDR3 has 15 amino acids. This CDR3 is CASRLQGGSIYEQYF. The CDR3 bases are TGTGCCAGCAGATTACAAGGCGGGAGTATCTACGAGCAGTACTTC.

In nucleotides, the CDR3 is TGTGCCAGTAGTAGGGACTCGGGGGCCTACGAGCAGTACTTC. It codes for CASSRDSGAYEQYF. The rearrangement joins TRBV19 to TRBJ2-7, with D possibly being TRBD2 (6 bases). Between the trimmed V and J ends, which lost 4 bases and 2 bases, there was a span of 12 bases. In germline, CDR1 is LNHDA, CDR2 SQIVND (reference sequence). The length of the CDR3 is 14 residues.

The chain uses TRBV30 and TRBJ2-3, with D perhaps matching TRBD2 (7 bases). With 3 bases removed from V and 3 bases from J, the gap between germline ends came to 19 bases. CDR1 is GTSNPN, CDR2 SVGIG, per germline (reference sequence). This CDR3 spans 16 amino acids. The CDR3 here is CAWSPRDGGRTDTQYF. The DNA for the CDR3 is TGTGCCTGGAGCCCAAGGGACGGGGGGCGTACAGATACGCAGTATTTT.

The chain recombines TRBV7-8 with TRBJ1-2; D gene uncertain. The CDR3 runs 14 residues. Trimming took 4 bases from V and 2 from J, leaving 11 bases between them. CDR1 and CDR2 from the germline V gene are SGHVS and FQNEAQ. The CDR3, as DNA: TGTGCCAGCAGCTCAGGACTCGAAAACTATGGCTACACCTTC. As protein: CASSSGLENYGYTF.

V usage is TRBV7-2 and J usage is TRBJ1-1, with D perhaps TRBD1 (5 bases). This CDR3 has 15 residues. The germline V and J ends were trimmed by 5 bases and 0 bases, with 13 bases remaining between them. Germline-derived CDR1 and CDR2 are SGHTA and FQGNSA. The CDR3 loop is CASSPRGGLNTEAFF. The DNA for the CDR3 is TGTGCCAGCAGCCCCCGGGGGGGATTGAACACTGAAGCTTTCTTT.

The chain uses TRBV2 and TRBJ1-5; the match to TRBD1 covers 9 bases. From germline, CDR1 is SNHLY and CDR2 FYNNEI. V dropped 6 bases and J dropped 2; count of bases not matched to a gene: 5. This CDR3 comprises 15 residues. CDR3 in DNA: TGTGCCAGCAGGGGGGGACAGGGAGGCAATCAGCCCCAGCATTTT. Protein sequence: CASRGGQGGNQPQHF. Using reference TRBV2 and TRBJ1-5 for the parts outside the CDR3, the full variable domain is EPEVTQTPSHQVTQMGQEVILRCVPISNHLYFYWYRQILGQKVEFLVSFYNNEISEKSEIFDDQFSVERPDGSNFTLKIRSTKLEDSAMYFCASRGGQGGNQPQHFGDGTRLSIL.

J is TRBJ2-7 and V is TRBV5-1; D might be TRBD2 (6 bases). CDR1 is SGHRS and CDR2 is YFSETQ in the germline V gene. V gave up 4 bases and J gave up 2 bases, with 22 bases separating them. CDR3 size: 17 residues. CDR3 loop: CASSHDSGRRGPYEQYF. The CDR3, as DNA: TGCGCCAGCAGCCATGATTCAGGGAGGCGGGGCCCCTACGAGCAGTACTTC.

The chain joins TRBV27 to TRBJ1-6, with 8 bases lining up with TRBD1. The V and J ends lost 3 bases and 7 bases, in that order; junction bases with no gene match: 8. CDR1 is MNHEY and CDR2 is SMNVEV in the germline V gene (reference sequence). This CDR3 is built from 16 residues. CDR3 bases: TGTGCCAGCAGTTTGTCCGGGACAGGCCCAAATTCACCCCTCCACTTT. Protein product: CASSLSGTGPNSPLHF.